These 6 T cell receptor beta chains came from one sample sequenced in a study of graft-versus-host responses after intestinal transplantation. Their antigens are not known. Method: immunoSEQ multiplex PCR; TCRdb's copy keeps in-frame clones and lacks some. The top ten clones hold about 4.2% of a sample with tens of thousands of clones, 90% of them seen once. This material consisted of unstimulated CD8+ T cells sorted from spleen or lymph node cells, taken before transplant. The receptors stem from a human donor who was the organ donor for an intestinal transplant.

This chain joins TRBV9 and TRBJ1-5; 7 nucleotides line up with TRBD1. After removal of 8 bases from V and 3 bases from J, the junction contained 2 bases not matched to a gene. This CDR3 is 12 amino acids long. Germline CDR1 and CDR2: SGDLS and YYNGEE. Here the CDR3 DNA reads TGTGCCAGTGGGACAGTCAATCAGCCCCAGCATTTT. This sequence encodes CASGTVNQPQHF.

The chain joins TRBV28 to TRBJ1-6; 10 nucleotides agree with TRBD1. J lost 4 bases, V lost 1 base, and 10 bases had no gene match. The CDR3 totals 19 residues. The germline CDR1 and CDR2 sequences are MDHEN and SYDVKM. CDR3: CASSLSTWTGGEYNSPLHF. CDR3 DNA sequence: TGTGCCAGCAGTTTATCAACATGGACAGGGGGGGAGTATAATTCACCCCTCCACTTT.

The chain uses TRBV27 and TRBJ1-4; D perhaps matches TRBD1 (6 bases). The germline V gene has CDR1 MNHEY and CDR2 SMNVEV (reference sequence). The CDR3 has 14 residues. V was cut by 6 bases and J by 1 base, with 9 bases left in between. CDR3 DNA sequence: TGTGCCAGCAGCCCAGGGGTAACTAATGAAAAACTGTTTTTT. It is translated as CASSPGVTNEKLFF.

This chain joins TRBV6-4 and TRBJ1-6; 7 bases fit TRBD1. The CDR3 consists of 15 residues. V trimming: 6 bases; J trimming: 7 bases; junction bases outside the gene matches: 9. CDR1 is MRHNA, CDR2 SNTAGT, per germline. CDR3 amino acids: CASSPDREGNSPLHF. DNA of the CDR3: TGTGCCAGCAGCCCAGACAGGGAAGGGAATTCACCCCTCCACTTT.

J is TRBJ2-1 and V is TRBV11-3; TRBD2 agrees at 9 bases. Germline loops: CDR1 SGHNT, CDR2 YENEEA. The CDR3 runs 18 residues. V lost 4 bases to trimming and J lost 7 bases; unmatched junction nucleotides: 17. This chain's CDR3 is CASSSGASLAGAFNEQFF. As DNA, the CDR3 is TGTGCCAGCAGCTCCGGAGCAAGTTTAGCGGGGGCCTTTAATGAGCAGTTCTTC.

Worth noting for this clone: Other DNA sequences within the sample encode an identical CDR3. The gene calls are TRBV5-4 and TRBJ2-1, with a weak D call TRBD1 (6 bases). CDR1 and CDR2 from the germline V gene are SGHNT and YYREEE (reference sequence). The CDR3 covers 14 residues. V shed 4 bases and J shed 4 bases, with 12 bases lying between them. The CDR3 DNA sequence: TGTGCCAGCAGCCCGACGGACAGATACAATGAGCAGTTCTTC. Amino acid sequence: CASSPTDRYNEQFF.